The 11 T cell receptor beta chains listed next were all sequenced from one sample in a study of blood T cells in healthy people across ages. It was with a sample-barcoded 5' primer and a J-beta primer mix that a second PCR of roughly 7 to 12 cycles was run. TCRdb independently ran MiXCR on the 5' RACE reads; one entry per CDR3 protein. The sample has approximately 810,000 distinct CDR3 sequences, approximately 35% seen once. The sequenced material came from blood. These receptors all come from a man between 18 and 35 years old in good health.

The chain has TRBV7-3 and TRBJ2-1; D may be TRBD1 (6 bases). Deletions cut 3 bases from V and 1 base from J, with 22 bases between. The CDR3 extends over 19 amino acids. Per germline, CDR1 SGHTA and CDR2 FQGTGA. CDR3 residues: CASSFKGGRLRPSYNEQFF. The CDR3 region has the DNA TGTGCCAGCAGCTTTAAAGGGGGTAGGTTGCGCCCTTCCTACAATGAGCAGTTCTTC.

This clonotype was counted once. CDR3: CASSLGQNFYERYF. CDR3 DNA: TGTGCCAGCAGCTTAGGACAGAATTTCTACGAGCGGTACTTC. The gene calls are TRBV7-9 and TRBJ2-5; D is possibly TRBD1 (5 bases). The germline V and J ends were trimmed by 1 base and 13 bases, with 19 bases remaining between them. Germline V gene sequence: CDR1 SEHNR, CDR2 FQNEAQ (reference sequence). CDR3 length: 14 residues.

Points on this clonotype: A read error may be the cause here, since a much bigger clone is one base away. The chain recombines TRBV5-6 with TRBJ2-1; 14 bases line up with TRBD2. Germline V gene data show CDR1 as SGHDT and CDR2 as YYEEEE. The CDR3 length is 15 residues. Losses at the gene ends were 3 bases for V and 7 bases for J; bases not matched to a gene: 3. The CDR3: CASSCGTSGGNEQFF. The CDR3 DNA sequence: TGTGCCAGCAGCTGTGGGACTAGCGGGGGTAATGAGCAGTTCTTC.

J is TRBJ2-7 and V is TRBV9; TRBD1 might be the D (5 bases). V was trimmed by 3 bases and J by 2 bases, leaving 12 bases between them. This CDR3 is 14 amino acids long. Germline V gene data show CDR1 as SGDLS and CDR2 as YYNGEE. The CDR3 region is CASSAQGSPYEQYF. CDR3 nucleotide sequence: TGTGCCAGCAGCGCTCAGGGATCCCCCTACGAGCAGTACTTC.

The CDR3 sequence is CASSLGVHGYTF. The CDR3 DNA reads TGTGCCAGCAGTTTAGGGGTGCATGGCTACACCTTC. The genes are TRBV28 and TRBJ1-2; D is ambiguous. Germline V gene lookup returns CDR1 MDHEN and CDR2 SYDVKM. The CDR3 has 12 amino acids. The germline V and J ends were trimmed by 2 bases and 6 bases, with 7 bases remaining between them.

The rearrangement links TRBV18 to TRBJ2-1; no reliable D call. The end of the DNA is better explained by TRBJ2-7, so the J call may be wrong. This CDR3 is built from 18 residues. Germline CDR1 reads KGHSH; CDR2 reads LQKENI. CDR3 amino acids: CASSALTPDVSSYNEQYF. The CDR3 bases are TGTGCCAGCTCAGCGCTGACACCCGACGTCAGCTCCTACAATGAGCAGTACTTC.

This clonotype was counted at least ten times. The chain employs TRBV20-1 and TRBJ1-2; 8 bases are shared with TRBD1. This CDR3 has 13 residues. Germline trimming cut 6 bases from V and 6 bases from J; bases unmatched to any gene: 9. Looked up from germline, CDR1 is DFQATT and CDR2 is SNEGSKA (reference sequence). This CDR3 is CSASPTGADGYTF. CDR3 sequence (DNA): TGCAGTGCCTCTCCGACAGGGGCTGATGGCTACACCTTC.

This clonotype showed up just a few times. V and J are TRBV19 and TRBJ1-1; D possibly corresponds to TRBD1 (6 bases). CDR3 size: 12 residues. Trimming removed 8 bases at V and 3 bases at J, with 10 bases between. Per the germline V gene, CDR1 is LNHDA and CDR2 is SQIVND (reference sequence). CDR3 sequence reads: CASGRTDTEAFF. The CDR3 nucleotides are TGTGCCAGTGGCCGGACAGACACTGAAGCTTTCTTT. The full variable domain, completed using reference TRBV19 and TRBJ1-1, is DGGITQSPKYLFRKEGQNVTLSCEQNLNHDAMYWYRQDPGQGLRLIYYSQIVNDFQKGDIAEGYSVSREKKESFPLTVTSAQKNPTAFYLCASGRTDTEAFFGQGTRLTVV.

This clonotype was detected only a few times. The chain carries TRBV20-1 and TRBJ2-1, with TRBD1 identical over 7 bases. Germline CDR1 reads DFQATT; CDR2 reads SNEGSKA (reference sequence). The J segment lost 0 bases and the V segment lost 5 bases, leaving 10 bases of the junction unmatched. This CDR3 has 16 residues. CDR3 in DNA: TGCAGTGCTGGGGGACAGTTCGTAAGCTCCTACAATGAGCAGTTCTTC. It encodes CSAGGQFVSSYNEQFF.

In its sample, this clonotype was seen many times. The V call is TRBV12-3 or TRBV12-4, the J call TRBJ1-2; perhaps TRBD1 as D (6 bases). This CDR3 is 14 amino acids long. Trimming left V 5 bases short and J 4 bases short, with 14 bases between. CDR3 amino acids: CASSKQGWIYGYTF. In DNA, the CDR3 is TGTGCCAGCAGTAAACAGGGATGGATCTATGGCTACACCTTC.

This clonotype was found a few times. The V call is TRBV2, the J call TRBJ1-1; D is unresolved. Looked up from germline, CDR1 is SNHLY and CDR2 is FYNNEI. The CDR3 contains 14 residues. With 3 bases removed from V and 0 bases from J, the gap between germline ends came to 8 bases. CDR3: CASSDPRMNTEAFF. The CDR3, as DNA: TGTGCCAGCAGTGATCCTCGGATGAACACTGAAGCTTTCTTT. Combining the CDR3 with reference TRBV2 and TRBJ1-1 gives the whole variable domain EPEVTQTPSHQVTQMGQEVILRCVPISNHLYFYWYRQILGQKVEFLVSFYNNEISEKSEIFDDQFSVERPDGSNFTLKIRSTKLEDSAMYFCASSDPRMNTEAFFGQGTRLTVV.